This TCR beta chain was sequenced in a study of regulatory T cells in long-lasting Graves disease. Study-wide results and caveats: Persistent Graves' patients had lower TCR diversity than newly diagnosed ones.

This clonotype was detected ten times or more. Its antigen is as yet unknown. Time point noted: newly diagnosed GD, antithyroid drugs for less than 3 months. The authors made the TCR library using RNA they extracted from PBMCs. Patient provenance is recorded as an endocrinology department in Xi'an, China. This CDR3 is built from 14 residues. Trimming took 7 bases from V and 5 from J; bases not matched to a gene: 9. Germline V gene data show CDR1 as SQVTM and CDR2 as ANQGSEA. Both iRepertoire HTBI primers and Arm-PCR of CDR3 regions were used to build the TCR beta libraries. TCRdb independently ran MiXCR on the multiplex PCR reads; one entry per CDR3 protein. The table shows over 350,000 distinct CDR3 sequences, with 14% occurring only once. These same data were also listed under a study on T cells in Graves' hyperthyroidism and ophthalmopathy. That study adds: Each diagnosis was grounded in clinical symptoms, serum thyroxine and TRAb, thyroid ultrasound, and orbital computed tomography.

The sample consisted of peripheral blood mononuclear cells (PBMCs), taken at new diagnosis, from a patient treated with antithyroid drugs. This receptor was taken from a woman between 50 and 59 years old with Graves disease. The chain carries TRBV29-1 and TRBJ2-1, with 9 bases matching TRBD1. CDR3 in amino acids: CSATDRGSDNEQFF. The CDR3 region has the DNA TGCAGCGCTACCGACAGGGGGAGCGACAATGAGCAGTTCTTC.